This record concerns one T cell receptor beta chain sequence. The entry originates in a study of response to subunit inactivated influenza vaccine. Trimming pared 4 bases from V and 7 bases from J, leaving 13 bases between. The CDR3 is 13 residues long. Germline values: CDR1 LGHDT, CDR2 YNNKEL (reference sequence). TCRdb reanalysed the RT-PCR reads using MiXCR and keeps one entry per CDR3 protein. In the table there are 630,000 or so distinct CDR3 sequences, about 15% of which are singletons. The sequence was collected from a man aged 45-65 years who received an inactivated influenza vaccine. This chain links TRBV3-1 with TRBJ1-1; D unclear. The sample in question was PBMCs from blood, obtained 12 days after vaccination. CDR3 loop: CASSPGPAVEAFF. The DNA for the CDR3 is TGTGCCAGCAGCCCAGGACCAGCTGTTGAAGCTTTCTTT.